Detailed here is one TCR beta chain. Its target is not known. The sample originates from a study of OX40 agonist ivuxolimab in advanced cancers. Method: immunoSEQ multiplex PCR; TCRdb's copy keeps in-frame clones and lacks some. The sample includes some 26,000 clones, 77% of them seen just once. Study-wide points: There were, on average, more expanded clones in CD8+ T cells than in CD4+.

The CDR3 is made up of 16 amino acids. V was clipped by 8 bases and J by 2 bases, with 16 bases between them. Germline-derived CDR1 and CDR2 are SEHNR and FQNEAQ (reference sequence). This chain links TRBV7-9 with TRBJ1-6; TRBD1 might be the D (5 bases). This specimen was CD4+ or CD8+ T cells sorted from blood, taken in a trial of the OX40 agonist ivuxolimab. The clonotype was recovered from an adult with an advanced solid tumor such as melanoma, head and neck, liver or kidney cancer. The DNA of the CDR3 is TGTGCCAGCCGGGGGGAGGGAAGCCCCTATAATTCACCCCTCCACTTT. Its translation: CASRGEGSPYNSPLHF.